A selection of T cell receptor beta chains follows, all from one sample in a study of T cells in Graves' hyperthyroidism and ophthalmopathy. TCRdb re-called the multiplex PCR reads through MiXCR, storing one row per CDR3 protein. Of some 560,000 distinct CDR3 sequences in the sample, 14% were seen once. Source material: blood. The receptors derive from a woman between 35 and 50 years old with Graves' hyperthyroidism. CDR3s include the opening cysteine and the closing phenylalanine or tryptophan. D genes are given only for firm matches. Not every row has a clone size; where given, it reads once, few, many or a size class.

d_gene: NA; j_gene: TRBJ2-5; abundance: many; len: 16; v_gene: TRBV27; CDR3aa: CASSSGTATYQETQYF; CDR3nt: TGTGCCAGCAGTTCAGGGACGGCTACGTACCAAGAGACCCAGTACTTC
d_gene: NA; j_gene: TRBJ2-1; abundance: many; len: 16; v_gene: TRBV3-1; CDR3aa: CASSQTKPGGYNEQFF; CDR3nt: TGTGCCAGCAGCCAAACCAAGCCCGGGGGTTACAATGAGCAGTTCTTC
d_gene: NA; j_gene: TRBJ1-1; abundance: many; len: 14; v_gene: TRBV11-1; CDR3aa: CASSFPTENTEAFF; CDR3nt: TGTGCCAGCAGCTTTCCGACGGAGAACACTGAAGCTTTCTTT
d_gene: TRBD1; j_gene: TRBJ1-2; abundance: NA; len: 16; v_gene: TRBV6-1; CDR3aa: CASRRSGTGRLYGYTF; CDR3nt: TGTGCCAGCAGAAGATCCGGGACAGGGCGGCTCTATGGCTACACCTTC
d_gene: NA; j_gene: TRBJ1-2; abundance: NA; len: 13; v_gene: TRBV28; CDR3aa: CASSPPGRYGYTF; CDR3nt: TGTGCCAGCAGCCCACCTGGGCGCTATGGCTACACCTTC
d_gene: TRBD2; j_gene: TRBJ2-1; abundance: NA; len: 14; v_gene: TRBV20-1; CDR3aa: CSAMTLAGPNEQFF; CDR3nt: TGCAGTGCTATGACACTAGCGGGCCCCAATGAGCAGTTCTTC
d_gene: NA; j_gene: TRBJ1-1; abundance: many; len: 13; v_gene: TRBV11-1; CDR3aa: CASSLTGKTEAFF; CDR3nt: TGTGCCAGCAGCTTAACAGGGAAAACTGAAGCTTTCTTT
d_gene: NA; j_gene: TRBJ2-3; abundance: many; len: 15; v_gene: TRBV5-1; CDR3aa: CASSLDGSLTDTQYF; CDR3nt: TGCGCCAGCAGCTTGGACGGGAGTTTGACAGATACGCAGTATTTT
d_gene: NA; j_gene: TRBJ2-1; abundance: NA; len: 11; v_gene: TRBV7-9; CDR3aa: CASSTGQARFF; CDR3nt: TGTGCCAGCAGCACCGGACAAGCCCGGTTCTTC
d_gene: NA; j_gene: TRBJ1-1; abundance: few; len: 12; v_gene: TRBV2; CDR3aa: CASSEVVSVVFF; CDR3nt: TGTGCCAGCAGTGAAGTAGTCTCCGTGGTGTTCTTT
d_gene: TRBD2; j_gene: TRBJ2-7; abundance: NA; len: 16; v_gene: TRBV20-1; CDR3aa: CSASSLAGGPGYEQYF; CDR3nt: TGCAGTGCCAGTTCTCTAGCGGGAGGGCCTGGGTACGAGCAGTACTTC
d_gene: NA; j_gene: TRBJ2-5; abundance: once; len: 11; v_gene: TRBV29-1; CDR3aa: CSVRQKETQYF; CDR3nt: TGCAGCGTTAGACAGAAAGAGACCCAGTACTTC
d_gene: TRBD2; j_gene: TRBJ2-7; abundance: many; len: 14; v_gene: TRBV11-2; CDR3aa: CASSQGGVRAEQYF; CDR3nt: TGTGCCAGCAGCCAGGGAGGGGTACGGGCCGAGCAGTACTTC
d_gene: NA; j_gene: TRBJ2-1; abundance: NA; len: 13; v_gene: TRBV11-1; CDR3aa: CASSLQGDGEQFF; CDR3nt: TGTGCCAGCAGCTTACAGGGAGATGGGGAGCAGTTCTTC
d_gene: NA; j_gene: TRBJ2-5; abundance: many; len: 13; v_gene: TRBV20-1; CDR3aa: CSALVEGGETQYF; CDR3nt: TGCAGTGCCCTGGTGGAGGGAGGAGAGACCCAGTACTTC
d_gene: TRBD1; j_gene: TRBJ1-5; abundance: few; len: 14; v_gene: TRBV19; CDR3aa: CASRLGQSNQPQHF; CDR3nt: TGTGCCAGTAGACTGGGACAGAGCAATCAGCCCCAGCATTTT
d_gene: NA; j_gene: TRBJ1-1; abundance: many; len: 15; v_gene: TRBV6-6; CDR3aa: CASSYGPGGGTEAFF; CDR3nt: TGTGCCAGCAGTTACGGTCCGGGCGGTGGCACTGAAGCTTTCTTT
d_gene: NA; j_gene: TRBJ1-5; abundance: many; len: 18; v_gene: TRBV28; CDR3aa: CASSWDPDLSTGNQPQHF; CDR3nt: TGTGCCAGCAGTTGGGACCCAGATTTAAGCACAGGGAATCAGCCCCAGCATTTT
d_gene: TRBD1; j_gene: TRBJ2-5; abundance: NA; len: 14; v_gene: TRBV5-1; CDR3aa: CASSGGQGKETQYF; CDR3nt: TGCGCCAGCAGCGGGGGACAGGGGAAAGAGACCCAGTACTTC
d_gene: NA; j_gene: TRBJ2-5; abundance: NA; len: 15; v_gene: TRBV4-1; CDR3aa: CASSQDPTGQETQYF; CDR3nt: TGCGCCAGCAGCCAAGACCCGACAGGCCAAGAGACCCAGTACTTC
d_gene: NA; j_gene: TRBJ1-1; abundance: few; len: 12; v_gene: TRBV10-3; CDR3aa: CAITQGNTEAFF; CDR3nt: TGTGCCATCACCCAAGGGAACACTGAAGCTTTCTTT
d_gene: NA; j_gene: TRBJ2-5; abundance: many; len: 13; v_gene: TRBV2; CDR3aa: CASSEGPQETQYF; CDR3nt: TGTGCCAGCAGTGAGGGCCCACAAGAGACCCAGTACTTC
d_gene: TRBD2; j_gene: TRBJ2-5; abundance: NA; len: 15; v_gene: TRBV5-8; CDR3aa: CASSLRSGERGTQYF; CDR3nt: TGTGCCAGCAGCTTGAGGAGCGGGGAGCGGGGGACCCAGTACTTC
d_gene: NA; j_gene: TRBJ2-7; abundance: few; len: 17; v_gene: TRBV7-2; CDR3aa: CASSITDVAVEHYEQYF; CDR3nt: TGTGCCAGCAGCATAACTGATGTAGCGGTTGAGCACTACGAGCAGTACTTC
d_gene: TRBD1; j_gene: TRBJ2-1; abundance: NA; len: 16; v_gene: TRBV7-9; CDR3aa: CASSLQTGVWYNEQFF; CDR3nt: TGTGCCAGCAGCCTACAGACAGGGGTGTGGTACAATGAGCAGTTCTTC